This entry describes one TCR beta chain. There is no known antigen for this receptor. Base-call qualities are not available, and no considerably larger clone is one nucleotide away. The record originates from a study of blood T cell repertoires in COVID-19 (dated by TCRdb to the early 2020s). Turning to the overall study: Samples covering the acute and convalescent phases of COVID-19 were provided by collaborators in the United States, Italy and Spain. The material from the prospective study consisted of cDNA or gDNA derived from T cells, B-cell-depleted T cells, or PBMCs. A freely available public database, intended as a resource for researchers studying the immune response to SARS-CoV-2, is where the repertoires were released. Subjects who had been exposed to COVID-19, were actively infected with it, or had recovered from it provided the deeply sampled blood TCRbeta repertoires that made up the dataset. Where HLA class I and class II types were available, the types were taken from metadata supplied by the sample provider, not from assay-based typing. The samples were drawn from two sources: the first 160 participants of the ongoing ImmuneRACE study, and fewer than 1,500 subjects contributed by 6 global collaborators. The sample metadata nearly always contained a de-identified subject ID, COVID-19 status, age in years and sex. Findings and caveats that apply to the study as a whole: The quantity of clinical and demographic metadata differed by source and by participant and was supplied without curation.

Including the terminal cysteine and phenylalanine, the CDR3 comprises 13 residues. The entry retains the CDR3 DNA only, 39 bases that are in frame from base 1. Trimming takes 2 bases from V and 8 bases from J, and the germline ends sit 12 bases apart. The collaborating institutions used their own protocols to collect whole blood in K2EDTA tubes. Collaborator samples were shipped for TCRbeta analysis as frozen whole blood, isolated PBMCs, or DNA extracted from either sample type. TCRbeta CDR3 regions were amplified from genomic DNA using the immunoSEQ Assay, a bias-controlled multiplex PCR. Per the original workflow: The number of nucleated cells in each sample was estimated by amplification of reference gene primers within the assay. To quantify the absolute abundance of each unique TCRbeta CDR3 rearrangement, sequence reads were collapsed and filtered. Productive Simpson clonality was computed per sample as the square root of Simpson's diversity index over productive rearrangements. In its TCRdb copy, this immuneACCESS table keeps in-frame sequences only and misses some clones. Where compared with another copy, unresolved V genes explain less than half of these, and the others have no known cause. Clone size and V and J calls were adopted from that table, with D and trimming inferred from the DNA. This sample is represented by approximately 150,000 clones; around nine tenths of them were singletons. In total, the top ten clones hold more than 6.5% of the sample.

The sequenced sample consisted of peripheral blood. This chain is built from TRBV12-3 or TRBV12-4 and TRBJ1-2, with a weak D call of TRBD1 (6 bases match). This sequence was found in a woman aged 45 to 65 with active or convalescent COVID-19. The nucleotide sequence reads TGTGCCAGCAGTTTAAAAAGGGGGTCCGGCTACACCTTC. It translates as CASSLKRGSGYTF.